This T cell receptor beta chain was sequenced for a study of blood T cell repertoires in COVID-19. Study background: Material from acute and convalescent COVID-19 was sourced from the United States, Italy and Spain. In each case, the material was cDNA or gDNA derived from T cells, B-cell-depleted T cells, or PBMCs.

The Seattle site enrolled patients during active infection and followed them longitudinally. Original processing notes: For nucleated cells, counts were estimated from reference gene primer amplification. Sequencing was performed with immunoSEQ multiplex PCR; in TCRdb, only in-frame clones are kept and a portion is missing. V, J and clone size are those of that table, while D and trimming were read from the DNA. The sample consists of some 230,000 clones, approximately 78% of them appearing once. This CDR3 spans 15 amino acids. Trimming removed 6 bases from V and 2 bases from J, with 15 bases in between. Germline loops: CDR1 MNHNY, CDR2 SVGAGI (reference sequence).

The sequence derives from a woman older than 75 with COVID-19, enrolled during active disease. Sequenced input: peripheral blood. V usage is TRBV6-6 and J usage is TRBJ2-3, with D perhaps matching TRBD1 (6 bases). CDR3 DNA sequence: TGTGCCAGCAGCGACGGGACAAAGAACACAGATACGCAGTATTTT. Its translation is CASSDGTKNTDTQYF.